A selection of T cell receptor beta chains follows, all from one sample in a study of vaccination effects on CD4 cells after COVID-19. No antigen has been identified for these receptors. The assay was immunoSEQ multiplex PCR, and TCRdb's table has in-frame clones only and misses some. The profile shows approximately 37,000 clones, roughly 73% of them singletons. The source was CD4+ T cells from PBMCs cultured with a peptide pool, collected before COVID-19 vaccination. The receptors come from a human donor who had a prior SARS-CoV-2 infection. Both conserved end residues are part of each CDR3. D genes are given only for firm matches. Not all rows give a size; the values are once, few, many and, for expanded clones, a class.

clone_size j_call d_call v_call cdr3_aa cdr3_nt
NA TRBJ1-3 NA TRBV19 CASSGGGRSGNTIYF TGTGCCAGTAGTGGGGGGGGTCGCTCTGGAAACACCATATATTTT
NA TRBJ1-6 NA TRBV5-3 CARSLPHARGQNSPLHF TGTGCCAGAAGCTTGCCGCATGCTCGAGGACAGAATTCACCCCTCCACTTT
NA TRBJ2-3 NA TRBV11-2 CASSLGAPDTQYF TGTGCCAGCAGCTTAGGTGCCCCAGATACGCAGTATTTT
NA TRBJ2-7 NA TRBV4-1 CASSQYYGGRAYEQYF TGCGCCAGCAGCCAGTACTATGGGGGGCGAGCCTACGAGCAGTACTTC
NA TRBJ1-3 TRBD1 TRBV5-6 CASSLGGGAGNTIYF TGTGCCAGCAGCTTGGGAGGGGGCGCCGGAAACACCATATATTTT
NA TRBJ1-5 NA TRBV6-1 CASSEIMDQPQHF TGTGCCAGCAGTGAGATTATGGATCAGCCCCAGCATTTT
few TRBJ2-7 NA TRBV7-2 CASSLEYNEQYF TGTGCCAGCAGCTTAGAGTATAACGAGCAGTACTTC
NA TRBJ2-3 TRBD1 TRBV4-3 CASSRGQGADTQYF TGCGCCAGCAGCCGAGGACAGGGGGCAGATACGCAGTATTTT
NA TRBJ2-5 TRBD1 TRBV5-6 CASSLLSGGQETQYF TGTGCCAGCAGCTTGTTATCAGGGGGTCAAGAGACCCAGTACTTC
NA TRBJ1-2 TRBD1 TRBV6-2/TRBV6-3 CASSYSRGQGFDYGYTF TGTGCCAGCAGTTACTCACGAGGACAGGGCTTCGACTATGGCTACACCTTC
few TRBJ1-6 NA TRBV5-1 CASSLQGSSYNSPLHF TGCGCCAGCAGCTTGCAAGGGAGCTCCTATAATTCACCCCTCCACTTT
NA TRBJ1-2 NA TRBV30 CAWSTGPYGYTF TGTGCCTGGAGTACGGGGCCGTATGGCTACACCTTC
NA TRBJ2-2 NA TRBV6-5 CASSYSLGSTGELFF TGTGCCAGCAGTTACAGTCTGGGGTCCACCGGGGAGCTGTTTTTT
NA TRBJ2-1 NA TRBV5-8 CASSLWSPTYNEQFF TGTGCCAGCAGCTTGTGGAGCCCCACCTACAATGAGCAGTTCTTC
NA TRBJ1-6 TRBD1 TRBV18 CASSGTGENNSPLHF TGTGCCAGCTCCGGGACAGGGGAGAATAATTCACCCCTCCACTTT
few TRBJ1-6 NA TRBV30 CASQTGTLDSPLHF TGTGCCTCGCAGACCGGGACTTTAGATTCACCCCTCCACTTT
NA TRBJ2-1 TRBD2 TRBV6-1 CASRELGGGGGRVDEQFF TGTGCCAGCAGGGAACTCGGTGGGGGCGGCGGGAGGGTCGATGAGCAGTTCTTC
NA TRBJ2-7 NA TRBV18 CASSPSNYEQYF TGTGCCAGCTCACCATCTAACTACGAGCAGTACTTC
few TRBJ1-6 TRBD1 TRBV28 CASSFYERDRPLHF TGTGCCAGCAGTTTTTATGAGCGGGACAGACCCCTCCACTTT
NA TRBJ2-5 NA TRBV11-2 CASSFRTIQETQYF TGTGCCAGCAGCTTTAGGACTATCCAAGAGACCCAGTACTTC
NA TRBJ2-5 NA TRBV6-1 CASSERRGEETQYF TGTGCCAGCAGTGAACGCAGGGGCGAAGAGACCCAGTACTTC
NA TRBJ1-3 TRBD1 TRBV4-1 CASSQPGGWTGAGNTIYF TGCGCCAGCAGCCAACCTGGAGGGTGGACAGGGGCTGGAAACACCATATATTTT
NA TRBJ1-3 NA TRBV3-1/TRBV3-2 CASSQVLGNTIYF TGTGCCAGCAGCCAAGTCCTGGGAAACACCATATATTTT
NA TRBJ1-2 NA TRBV5-1 CASSFGQTDYGYTF TGCGCCAGCAGCTTCGGACAGACAGACTATGGCTACACCTTC
NA TRBJ1-1 NA TRBV12-3/TRBV12-4 CASSLRAEAEAFF TGTGCCAGCAGTTTAAGGGCAGAGGCTGAAGCTTTCTTT
NA TRBJ2-7 NA TRBV5-5 CASSYDSYSYEQYF TGTGCCAGCAGTTATGACAGTTACTCCTACGAGCAGTACTTC
few TRBJ2-7 NA TRBV6-2/TRBV6-3 CASRPPTYEQYF TGTGCCAGCCGCCCCCCCACCTACGAGCAGTACTTC
NA TRBJ1-1 NA TRBV7-8 CASREAIRGTEAFF TGTGCCAGCAGGGAAGCGATTCGCGGCACTGAAGCTTTCTTT
NA TRBJ2-5 NA TRBV30 CAWRMGGVETQYF TGTGCCTGGAGGATGGGCGGGGTAGAGACCCAGTACTTC
NA TRBJ1-5 NA TRBV6-1 CASSEQTGRVNQPQHF TGTGCCAGCAGTGAACAGACAGGTAGGGTTAATCAGCCCCAGCATTTT
NA TRBJ1-5 NA TRBV4-3 CASSQDLTGRGPQHF TGCGCCAGCAGCCAAGATCTCACAGGCCGGGGGCCCCAGCATTTT
few TRBJ2-7 NA TRBV18 CASSLGGQGAYEQYF TGTGCCAGCTCACTAGGGGGGCAGGGGGCCTACGAGCAGTACTTC
NA TRBJ2-3 TRBD1 TRBV2 CASSGPGQGTDTQYF TGTGCCAGCAGTGGGCCTGGACAGGGCACAGATACGCAGTATTTT
NA TRBJ1-6 NA TRBV3-1/TRBV3-2 CASSQDGDSPLHF TGTGCCAGCAGCCAAGATGGGGATTCACCCCTCCACTTT
NA TRBJ1-2 TRBD1 TRBV6-5 CASSYQGTANYGYTF TGTGCCAGCAGTTACCAAGGGACAGCTAACTATGGCTACACCTTC
NA TRBJ2-6 TRBD1 TRBV24-1 CATSDMTGSGANVLTF TGTGCCACCAGTGATATGACAGGGTCTGGGGCCAACGTCCTGACTTTC
NA TRBJ1-2 NA TRBV10-3 CAISEYLSQGLGYTF TGTGCCATCAGTGAGTACCTCTCGCAGGGGCTTGGCTACACCTTC
NA TRBJ2-1 NA TRBV12-3/TRBV12-4 CASSPIANEQFF TGTGCCAGCAGTCCCATAGCCAATGAGCAGTTCTTC
NA TRBJ2-1 NA TRBV14 CASSQVGGLYNEQFF TGTGCCAGCAGCCAGGTCGGGGGCCTCTACAATGAGCAGTTCTTC
few TRBJ2-7 TRBD2 TRBV5-1 CASSSRGRSSGAYEQYF TGCGCCAGCAGCTCACGGGGAAGGAGTAGCGGGGCCTACGAGCAGTACTTC
NA TRBJ2-1 TRBD1 TRBV5-4 CASRPTGEKHEQFF TGTGCCAGCAGGCCGACAGGGGAAAAGCATGAGCAGTTCTTC
NA TRBJ2-1 NA TRBV3-1/TRBV3-2 CASSPRGHHNEQFF TGTGCCAGCAGCCCGCGGGGGCACCACAATGAGCAGTTCTTC
once TRBJ1-3 NA TRBV5-1 CASSLVATGTGNTIYF TGCGCCAGCAGCTTGGTGGCCACAGGTACTGGAAACACCATATATTTT
NA TRBJ2-7 TRBD1 TRBV6-5 CASSYSQPGQFEQYF TGTGCCAGCAGTTATTCTCAACCGGGACAGTTCGAGCAGTACTTC
NA TRBJ2-3 NA TRBV6-5 CATDYRGHSTDTQYF TGTGCCACCGACTATCGTGGCCACTCCACAGATACGCAGTATTTT
NA TRBJ2-1 TRBD1 TRBV2 CASSRRDRDYNEQFF TGTGCCAGCAGTCGGCGGGACAGGGATTACAATGAGCAGTTCTTC
once TRBJ1-4 NA TRBV27 CASRTNGGGSNEKLFF TGTGCCAGCAGGACCAACGGTGGGGGTTCTAATGAAAAACTGTTTTTT
NA TRBJ1-1 NA TRBV20-1 CSATGNTEAFF TGCAGTGCGACGGGGAACACTGAAGCTTTCTTT
NA TRBJ2-5 NA TRBV5-6 CASSFGSVEGQETQYF TGTGCCAGCAGCTTCGGTTCAGTCGAGGGGCAAGAGACCCAGTACTTC
NA TRBJ2-5 NA TRBV5-1 CASSSQGQETQYF TGCGCCAGCAGCTCACAGGGCCAAGAGACCCAGTACTTC